The clone carrying this T cell receptor (beta chain) was recorded many times. Its specificity is not known. The sequenced template was RNA, covering the TCR beta CDR3 region. Second-round multiplex PCR followed a first-round RT-PCR using HTBI primers. TCRdb used MiXCR to reprocess the multiplex PCR reads, holding one entry per CDR3 protein. Of 200,000 to 250,000 distinct CDR3 sequences listed, 20% to 25% are singletons. CDR1 and CDR2 (germline): MNHNS, SASEGT. With 1 base removed from V and 6 bases from J, the gap between germline ends came to 12 bases. This CDR3 spans 14 amino acids. This record comes from a study of Graves' ophthalmopathy and Graves' hyperthyroidism. Study-wide results and limits: A model built from 13 signatures distinguished ophthalmopathy from stable hyperthyroidism with 85% to 90% sensitivity and 81.08% specificity.

Someone took the PBMCs out of approximately 9 ml of fresh peripheral blood. The genes are TRBV6-1 and TRBJ1-1; D gene ambiguous. This TCR was sampled from a woman in her fifties or sixties with Graves' ophthalmopathy. The sequencing input was peripheral blood. The CDR3 region has the DNA TGTGCCAGCAGTGAAGTTCCCGGGCTTGCTGAAGCTTTCTTT. Translated: CASSEVPGLAEAFF.